Sequencing of this T cell receptor beta chain was carried out in a study of blood T cell repertoires in COVID-19. At the level of the study: From the United States, Italy and Spain came samples of acute and convalescent COVID-19. In each case, the material was cDNA or gDNA derived from T cells, B-cell-depleted T cells, or PBMCs.

Per germline, CDR1 SGHRS and CDR2 YFSETQ. The CDR3 runs 15 residues. V lost 0 bases and J 0 bases, leaving 8 bases between the germline ends. The count of this clone is one. Authors' data handling: Estimates of nucleated cell counts were drawn from the amplification of reference gene primers. Method: immunoSEQ multiplex PCR; TCRdb's copy keeps in-frame clones and lacks some. That table is the source of V, J and clone size, and D and trimming were worked out from the DNA. The sample holds 93,000 or so clones; around 82% are singletons and the top ten take roughly 13%. This chain links TRBV5-1 with TRBJ2-3; D unresolved. Input material: peripheral blood. The clonotype was recovered from a human donor in a cohort sampled during active or convalescent COVID-19. CDR3 loop: CASSLATASTDTQYF. In DNA form, the CDR3 reads TGCGCCAGCAGCTTGGCGACTGCTAGCACAGATACGCAGTATTTT.